This entry lists 2 T cell receptor beta chains sequenced from one sample in a study of metastatic and nonmetastatic thyroid tumors. Patients were all untreated before their thyroid surgery. Via MiXCR, TCRdb re-called the PCR reads. This table holds 15,000 to 20,000 clones, under 30% found once. The specimen was adjacent normal tissue. The receptors derive from a female donor with papillary thyroid cancer or a benign thyroid nodule (not recorded which). Some clones in this sample may be carry-over from other donors' samples.

The chain uses TRBV20-1 and TRBJ2-3, with a weak D call TRBD1 (5 bases). The CDR3 has 13 amino acids. V was cut by 3 bases and J by 3 bases, with 10 bases left in between. Per the germline V gene, CDR1 is DFQATT and CDR2 is SNEGSKA (reference sequence). CDR3 protein: CSARKGVTDTQYF. CDR3 bases: TGCAGTGCTAGGAAAGGGGTGACAGATACGCAGTATTTT.

This clone has at least ten counts. The genes are TRBV5-5 and TRBJ2-2; no definite D call. Germline V CDR1 and CDR2: SGHKS, YYEKEE (reference sequence). CDR3 length: 13 amino acids. The V end was cut by 2 bases, the J end by 3 bases, with 5 bases between. The CDR3 nucleotides read TGTGCCAGCAGCTTTTCTGACACCGGGGAGCTGTTTTTT. Residues: CASSFSDTGELFF. The whole variable domain, remainder taken from reference TRBV5-5 and TRBJ2-2, is DAGVTQSPTHLIKTRGQQVTLRCSPISGHKSVSWYQQVLGQGPQFIFQYYEKEERGRGNFPDRFSARQFPNYSSELNVNALLLGDSALYLCASSFSDTGELFFGEGSRLTVL.